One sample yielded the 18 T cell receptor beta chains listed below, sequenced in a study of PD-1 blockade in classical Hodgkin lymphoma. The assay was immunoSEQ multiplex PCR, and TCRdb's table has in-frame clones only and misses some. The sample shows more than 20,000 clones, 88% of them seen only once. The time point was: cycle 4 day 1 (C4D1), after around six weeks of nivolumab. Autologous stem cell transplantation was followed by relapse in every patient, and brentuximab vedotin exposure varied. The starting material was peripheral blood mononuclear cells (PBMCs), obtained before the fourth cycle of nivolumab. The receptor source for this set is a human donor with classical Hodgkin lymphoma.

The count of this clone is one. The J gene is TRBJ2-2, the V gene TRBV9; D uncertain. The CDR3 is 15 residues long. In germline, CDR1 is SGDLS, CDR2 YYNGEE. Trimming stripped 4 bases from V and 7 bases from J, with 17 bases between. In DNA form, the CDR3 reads TGTGCCAGCAGCCCTGACGTCCGGGTAGGCGGGGAGCTGTTTTTT. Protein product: CASSPDVRVGGELFF.

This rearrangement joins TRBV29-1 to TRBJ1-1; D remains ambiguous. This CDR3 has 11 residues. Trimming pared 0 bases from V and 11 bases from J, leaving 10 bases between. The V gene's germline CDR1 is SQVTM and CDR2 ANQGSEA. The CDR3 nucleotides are TGCAGCGTTGAAGAAGGGCGCGGGGCTTTCTTT. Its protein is CSVEEGRGAFF.

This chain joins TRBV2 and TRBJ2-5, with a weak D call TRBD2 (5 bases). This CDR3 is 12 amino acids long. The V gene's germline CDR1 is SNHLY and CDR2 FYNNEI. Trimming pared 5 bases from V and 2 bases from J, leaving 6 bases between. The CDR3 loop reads CASSRGQETQYF. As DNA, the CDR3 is TGTGCCAGCAGTCGGGGACAAGAGACCCAGTACTTC.

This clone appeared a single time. CDR3 in DNA: TGTGCCAGCGGGATCGGGGCTGGACTTGAGGATACGCAGTATTTT. Its translation: CASGIGAGLEDTQYF. The chain is built from TRBV7-3 and TRBJ2-3, with D perhaps being TRBD1 or TRBD2 (5 bases each). Trimming stripped 8 bases from V and 6 bases from J, with 21 bases between. The V gene's germline CDR1 is SGHTA and CDR2 FQGTGA. There are 15 residues in the CDR3.

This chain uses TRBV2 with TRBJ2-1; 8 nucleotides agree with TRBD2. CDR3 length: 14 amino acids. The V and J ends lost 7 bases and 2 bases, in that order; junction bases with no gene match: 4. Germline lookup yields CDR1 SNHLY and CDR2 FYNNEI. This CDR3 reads CASNGRGTYNEQFF. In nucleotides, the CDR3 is TGTGCCAGCAACGGGAGGGGAACCTACAATGAGCAGTTCTTC.

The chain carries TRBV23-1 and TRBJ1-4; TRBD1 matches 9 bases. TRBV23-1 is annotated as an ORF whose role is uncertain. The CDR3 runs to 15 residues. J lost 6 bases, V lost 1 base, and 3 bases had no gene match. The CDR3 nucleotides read TGCGCCAGCAGTCAATACAGGACAGGGGATGAAAAACTGTTTTTT. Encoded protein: CASSQYRTGDEKLFF.

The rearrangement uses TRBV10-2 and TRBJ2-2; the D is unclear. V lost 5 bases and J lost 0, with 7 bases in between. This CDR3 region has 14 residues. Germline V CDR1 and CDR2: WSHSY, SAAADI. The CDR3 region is CASSRAPNTGELFF. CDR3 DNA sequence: TGCGCCAGCAGTAGAGCCCCGAACACCGGGGAGCTGTTTTTT.

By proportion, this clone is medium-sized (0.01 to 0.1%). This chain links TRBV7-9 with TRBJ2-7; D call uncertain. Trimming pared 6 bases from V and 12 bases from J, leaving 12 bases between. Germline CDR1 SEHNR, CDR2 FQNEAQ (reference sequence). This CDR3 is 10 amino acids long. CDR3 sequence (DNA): TGTGCCAGCAGGTCGCCCGTTCGGTACTTC. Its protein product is CASRSPVRYF.

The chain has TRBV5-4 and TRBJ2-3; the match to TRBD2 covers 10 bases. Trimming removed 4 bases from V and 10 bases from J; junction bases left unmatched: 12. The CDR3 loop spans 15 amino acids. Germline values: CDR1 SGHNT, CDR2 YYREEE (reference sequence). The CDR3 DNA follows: TGTGCCAGCAGCACGGAGCGGGGGGGCCGAGGGGCGCAGTATTTT. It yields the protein CASSTERGGRGAQYF.

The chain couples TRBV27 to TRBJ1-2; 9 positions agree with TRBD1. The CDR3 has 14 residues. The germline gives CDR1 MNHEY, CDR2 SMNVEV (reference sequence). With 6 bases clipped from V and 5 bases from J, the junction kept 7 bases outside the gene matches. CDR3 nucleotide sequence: TGTGCCAGCAGCATGGACAGGGGCCTTTATGGCTACACCTTC. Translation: CASSMDRGLYGYTF.

CDR3 coding DNA: TGTGCCACCGGACTAGCGGGGGCCTACGAGCAGTACTTC. Its protein product is CATGLAGAYEQYF. The gene calls are TRBV25-1 and TRBJ2-7, with 13 bases lining up with TRBD2. After removal of 10 bases from V and 2 bases from J, the junction contained 2 bases not matched to a gene. The germline V gene has CDR1 MGHDK and CDR2 SYGVNS. This CDR3 contains 13 residues.

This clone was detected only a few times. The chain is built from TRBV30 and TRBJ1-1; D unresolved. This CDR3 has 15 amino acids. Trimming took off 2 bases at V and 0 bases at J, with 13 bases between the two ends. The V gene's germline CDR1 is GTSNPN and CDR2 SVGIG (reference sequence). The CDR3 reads CAWSPFVRVNTEAFF. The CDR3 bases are TGTGCCTGGAGTCCTTTTGTTCGCGTGAACACTGAAGCTTTCTTT.

Here the CDR3 reads CASSLDYSPLHF. The CDR3 DNA reads TGCGCCAGCAGCTTGGACTATTCACCCCTCCACTTT. The gene calls are TRBV5-1 and TRBJ1-6; D is unclear. The CDR3 loop spans 12 amino acids. Deletions cut 0 bases from V and 8 bases from J, with 3 bases between. Germline V lookup: CDR1 SGHRS, CDR2 YFSETQ.

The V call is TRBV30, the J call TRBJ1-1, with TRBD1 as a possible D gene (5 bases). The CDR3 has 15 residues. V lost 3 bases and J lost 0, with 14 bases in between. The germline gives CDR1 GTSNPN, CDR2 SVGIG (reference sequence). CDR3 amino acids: CAWRRWEDMNTEAFF. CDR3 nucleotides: TGTGCCTGGAGGAGGTGGGAGGACATGAACACTGAAGCTTTCTTT.

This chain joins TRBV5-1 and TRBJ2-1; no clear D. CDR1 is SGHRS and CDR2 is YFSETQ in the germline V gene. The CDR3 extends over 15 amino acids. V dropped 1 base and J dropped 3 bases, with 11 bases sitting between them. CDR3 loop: CASSLYGSDYNEQFF. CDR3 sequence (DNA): TGCGCCAGCAGCTTGTATGGGTCCGACTACAATGAGCAGTTCTTC.

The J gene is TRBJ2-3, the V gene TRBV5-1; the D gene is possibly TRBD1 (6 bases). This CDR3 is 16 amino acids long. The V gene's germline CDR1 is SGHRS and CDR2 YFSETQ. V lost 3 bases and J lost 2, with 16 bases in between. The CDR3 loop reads CASSSTDQGHTDTQYF. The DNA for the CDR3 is TGCGCCAGCAGCTCAACGGACCAGGGACACACAGATACGCAGTATTTT. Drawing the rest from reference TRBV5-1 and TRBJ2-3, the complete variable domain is KAGVTQTPRYLIKTRGQQVTLSCSPISGHRSVSWYQQTPGQGLQFLFEYFSETQRNKGNFPGRFSGRQFSNSRSEMNVSTLELGDSALYLCASSSTDQGHTDTQYFGPGTRLTVL.

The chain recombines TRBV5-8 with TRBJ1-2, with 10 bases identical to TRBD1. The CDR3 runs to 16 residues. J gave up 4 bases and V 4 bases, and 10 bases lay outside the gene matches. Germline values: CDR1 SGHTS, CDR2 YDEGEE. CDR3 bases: TGTGCCAGCAGCAGAGACAGGGGGCGGGCCCCCTATGGCTACACCTTC. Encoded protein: CASSRDRGRAPYGYTF.

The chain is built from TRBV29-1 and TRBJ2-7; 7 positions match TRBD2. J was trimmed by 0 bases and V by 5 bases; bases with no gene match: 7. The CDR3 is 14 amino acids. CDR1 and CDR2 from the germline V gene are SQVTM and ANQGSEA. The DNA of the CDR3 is TGCAGCGTTAAGGTGGGCGGGGGCTCCTACGAGCAGTACTTC. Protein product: CSVKVGGGSYEQYF.